The 18 T cell receptor beta chains in this list originate from one sample, sequenced in a study of T cells in Graves' hyperthyroidism and ophthalmopathy. Amplified regions were TCR beta CDR3 sequences from RNA transcripts. The HTBI primer set was used in a first-round RT-PCR of the TCR CDR3. One entry per CDR3 protein results from TCRdb running MiXCR on the multiplex PCR reads. The sample shows a few hundred thousand distinct CDR3 sequences, roughly 46% of them seen only once. Sequenced sample: peripheral blood or thyroid tissue (not recorded which). These TCRs come from an adult woman with Graves' disease, either hyperthyroidism or ophthalmopathy (not recorded which).

CDR3 sequence (DNA): TGCAGCGTTCCCGGGGAAGGTATGGGGCCCTACTATCAGCCCCAGCATTTT. It specifies CSVPGEGMGPYYQPQHF. The gene calls are TRBV29-1 and TRBJ1-5, with D tentatively TRBD1 (5 bases). This CDR3 spans 17 amino acids. The V gene lost 5 bases and the J gene lost 5 bases, with 25 bases spanning the gap. Germline V gene data show CDR1 as SQVTM and CDR2 as ANQGSEA.

The genes are TRBV11-1 and TRBJ2-2; unclear D gene. Germline lookup yields CDR1 SGHAT and CDR2 FQDESV (reference sequence). Trimming removed 2 bases at V and 6 bases at J, with 16 bases between. This CDR3 has 16 residues. The CDR3 protein is CASSLLSGRRAGELFF. The DNA of the CDR3 is TGTGCCAGCAGCTTATTAAGTGGTAGGCGAGCCGGGGAGCTGTTTTTT. Together with reference TRBV11-1 and TRBJ2-2, the CDR3 gives the full variable domain: EAEVAQSPRYKITEKSQAVAFWCDPISGHATLYWYRQILGQGPELLVQFQDESVVDDSQLPKDRFSAERLKGVDSTLKIQPAELGDSAMYLCASSLLSGRRAGELFFGEGSRLTVL.

The CDR3 spells CASSVDGETYEQYF. For the CDR3, the DNA is TGTGCCAGCAGCGTAGACGGGGAGACCTACGAGCAGTACTTC. The rearrangement links TRBV9 to TRBJ2-7, with D possibly being TRBD2 (5 bases). The germline V and J ends were trimmed by 0 bases and 2 bases, with 9 bases remaining between them. Germline loops: CDR1 SGDLS, CDR2 YYNGEE. The CDR3 is made up of 14 amino acids.

CDR3: CASRAPDSSYEQYF. The CDR3 DNA reads as TGTGCCAGCAGGGCTCCGGACAGCTCCTACGAGCAGTACTTC. The genes are TRBV7-2 and TRBJ2-7, with D tentatively TRBD1 (6 bases). Trimming removed 6 bases at V and 0 bases at J, with 12 bases between. The CDR3 consists of 14 residues. CDR1 and CDR2 (germline): SGHTA, FQGNSA.

This clonotype was observed at least ten times. The chain joins TRBV7-8 to TRBJ2-7; a weak D match, TRBD1 (7 bases). Looked up from germline, CDR1 is SGHVS and CDR2 is FQNEAQ. V was pared by 1 base and J by 3 bases, with 13 bases between. The CDR3 contains 15 residues. Written as DNA, the CDR3 is TGTGCCAGCAGCTTAGATGCAGGGGGGTACTACGAGCAGTACTTC. Translating gives CASSLDAGGYYEQYF.

The rearrangement joins TRBV25-1 to TRBJ1-6, with TRBD1 identical over 9 bases. V lost 4 bases to trimming and J lost 10 bases; unmatched junction nucleotides: 17. The CDR3 sequence is 18 residues long. CDR1 and CDR2 from the germline V gene are MGHDK and SYGVNS. CDR3 in amino acids: CASSARSPGQGEWSPLHF. The CDR3 DNA reads as TGTGCCAGCAGTGCTAGATCTCCGGGACAGGGTGAATGGTCACCCCTCCACTTT.

The chain employs TRBV7-9 and TRBJ1-1; D possibly corresponds to TRBD1 (5 bases). The V gene lost 9 bases and the J gene lost 3 bases, with 14 bases spanning the gap. The CDR3 is 13 residues long. Germline lookup yields CDR1 SEHNR and CDR2 FQNEAQ (reference sequence). The CDR3, as DNA: TGTGCCAGTAGTATGTTCAGGGACACTGAAGCTTTCTTT. Protein product: CASSMFRDTEAFF.

The chain carries TRBV11-2 and TRBJ2-6; 8 nucleotides match TRBD1. Germline-derived CDR1 and CDR2 are SGHAT and FQNNGV. CDR3 length: 16 residues. After removal of 7 bases from V and 2 bases from J, the junction contained 7 bases not matched to a gene. In DNA form, the CDR3 reads TGTGCCAGCAAGACAGGGGAGAGGGCTGGGGCCAACGTCCTGACTTTC. Protein product: CASKTGERAGANVLTF.

This clonotype was recorded many times. This chain connects TRBV20-1 to TRBJ1-1, with D maybe TRBD1 (5 bases). CDR1 and CDR2 from the germline V gene are DFQATT and SNEGSKA (reference sequence). The V end was cut by 2 bases, the J end by 4 bases, with 11 bases between. There are 13 residues in the CDR3. The CDR3 DNA follows: TGCAGTGCTAGACAGGGTCGGTCCACTGAAGCTTTCTTT. Translated: CSARQGRSTEAFF.

This clonotype was counted at least ten times. At one end, the junction sequence differs from germline, possibly due to a read error. The genes are TRBV6-5 and TRBJ2-5, with D possibly being TRBD1 or TRBD2 (5 bases each). The germline gives CDR1 MNHEY, CDR2 SVGAGI. The CDR3 consists of 15 residues. The CDR3 bases are TGTGCCAGCAGTTACTCCTGGGGGTTGGGAGAGATCCAGTACTTC. It encodes CASSYSWGLGEIQYF.

The chain couples TRBV7-3 to TRBJ2-3; weak D call: TRBD2 (7 bases). Deletions cut 10 bases from V and 3 bases from J, with 17 bases between. Germline loops: CDR1 SGHTA, CDR2 FQGTGA. The CDR3 totals 14 residues. DNA for the CDR3: TGTGCCACCTCCGGGGGGCGCGGGACAGATACGCAGTATTTT. This gives the protein CATSGGRGTDTQYF.

The chain links TRBV2 to TRBJ2-3, with TRBD2 matching over 8 bases. Trimming took 5 bases from V and 3 from J; bases not matched to a gene: 7. The CDR3 runs 15 residues. Germline CDR1 is SNHLY and CDR2 is FYNNEI. CDR3 loop: CASSPLGLATDTQYF. CDR3 coding DNA: TGTGCCAGCAGTCCACTCGGACTAGCTACAGATACGCAGTATTTT.

This clonotype was recorded once. The CDR3 sequence is CATSRDKQGSPLHF. CDR3 DNA: TGTGCCACCAGCAGAGACAAACAGGGTTCACCCCTCCACTTT. The chain recombines TRBV15 with TRBJ1-6; maybe TRBD1 (6 bases). This CDR3 has 14 amino acids. CDR1 and CDR2 from the germline V gene are LNHNV and YYDKDF (reference sequence). V lost 0 bases, J lost 9 bases, and 9 bases lay in between.

This clonotype has a count of ten or more. The chain joins TRBV10-3 to TRBJ1-2; D possibly corresponds to TRBD1 (6 bases). V was pared by 5 bases and J by 0 bases, with 10 bases between. Germline V lookup: CDR1 ENHRY, CDR2 SYGVKD. This CDR3 has 14 residues. The CDR3 spells CAISRQASNYGYTF. As DNA, the CDR3 is TGTGCCATCAGTAGACAGGCTTCTAACTATGGCTACACCTTC.

The rearrangement uses TRBV29-1 and TRBJ2-7, with D perhaps TRBD2 (5 bases). CDR3 size: 16 residues. Deletions cut 6 bases from V and 3 bases from J, with 24 bases between. The germline V gene has CDR1 SQVTM and CDR2 ANQGSEA. The chain's CDR3 is CSVGPAMGVQGYEQYF. The DNA of the CDR3 is TGCAGCGTGGGCCCTGCGATGGGAGTACAAGGCTACGAGCAGTACTTC.

Only one count was recorded for this clonotype. V usage is TRBV20-1 and J usage is TRBJ2-5; 9 bases match TRBD2. The CDR3 spans 14 residues. Germline trimming cut 6 bases from V and 5 bases from J; bases unmatched to any gene: 10. The germline V gene encodes CDR1 DFQATT and CDR2 SNEGSKA (reference sequence). The CDR3 loop is CSAPPLAGSETQYF. In nucleotides, the CDR3 is TGCAGTGCACCACCTCTAGCGGGAAGTGAGACCCAGTACTTC.

This sequence joins TRBV7-8 and TRBJ1-1, with D unresolved. CDR1 is SGHVS, CDR2 FQNEAQ, per germline. V lost 5 bases, J lost 1 base, and 11 bases lay in between. The CDR3 sequence is 14 residues long. The CDR3 loop reads CASSLPRGNTEAFF. CDR3 DNA: TGTGCCAGCAGCCTCCCGAGAGGGAACACTGAAGCTTTCTTT.

Ten or more counts support this clonotype. The J gene is TRBJ1-4, the V gene TRBV7-9; D is unclear. CDR3 size: 14 residues. Trimming pared 4 bases from V and 5 bases from J, leaving 11 bases between. Germline CDR1 and CDR2: SEHNR and FQNEAQ (reference sequence). CDR3 sequence (DNA): TGTGCCAGCAGCTCGAGATTCGCCAATGAAAAACTGTTTTTT. It specifies CASSSRFANEKLFF.